Judged by abundance, the clone carrying this T cell receptor beta chain is medium-sized. This entry belongs to a study of patients and donors after allogeneic stem cell transplantation. Each CDR3 protein gets one entry after TCRdb re-called the RT-PCR reads with MiXCR. The data contain about 8,800 distinct CDR3 sequences, 3% to 4.5% of them singletons. This CDR3 region has 15 residues. From germline, CDR1 is SGHTA and CDR2 FQGTGA. V lost 5 bases to trimming and J lost 10 bases; unmatched junction nucleotides: 9. The source of this sequence is a human donor who was either an allogeneic HSCT recipient or a stem cell or donor lymphocyte infusion donor (not recorded which). It is not recorded whose cells these are; they may come from a transplant donor. V is TRBV7-3 and J is TRBJ2-1; 12 bases match TRBD2. Specimen: blood, either unsorted or a sorted T cell fraction (not recorded which). CDR3 region: CASSPMTSGSGEQFF. The CDR3 nucleotides read TGTGCCAGCAGCCCGATGACTAGCGGGAGTGGAGAGCAGTTCTTC.